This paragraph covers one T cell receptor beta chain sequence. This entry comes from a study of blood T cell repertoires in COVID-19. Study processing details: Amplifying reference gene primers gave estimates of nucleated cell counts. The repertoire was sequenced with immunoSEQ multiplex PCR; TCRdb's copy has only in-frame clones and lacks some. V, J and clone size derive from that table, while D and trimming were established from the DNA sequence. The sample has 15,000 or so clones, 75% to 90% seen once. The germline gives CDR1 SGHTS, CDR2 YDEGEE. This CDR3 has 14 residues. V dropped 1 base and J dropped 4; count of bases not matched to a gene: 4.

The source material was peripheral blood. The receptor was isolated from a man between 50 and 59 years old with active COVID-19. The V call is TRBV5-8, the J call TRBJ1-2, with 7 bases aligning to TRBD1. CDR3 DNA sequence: TGTGCCAGCAGCTTGCAGGGGGGAGGCTATGGCTACACCTTC. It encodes CASSLQGGGYGYTF.